This T cell receptor beta chain was documented in a study of CD8 T cells in ankylosing spondylitis. This clonotype was picked up many times. Its target is unknown. Findings and caveats of the study: A TCR beta motif of fewer than ten highly homologous variants appeared characteristic of ankylosing spondylitis blood. Disease-linked clones proved CD8+ and comparatively uncommon in peripheral blood. From matched ankylosing spondylitis synovial fluid, disease-linked clones were reportedly recovered at significantly enriched levels.

Trimming took 6 bases from V and 1 from J; bases not matched to a gene: 11. The CDR3 is made up of 18 amino acids. Germline CDR1 reads DFQATT; CDR2 reads SNEGSKA (reference sequence). TCRdb recomputed calls from the 5' RACE reads with MiXCR, one row per CDR3 protein. The sample includes about 320,000 distinct CDR3 sequences, about 9.9% of them seen just once. The sequence was collected from a female donor with ankylosing spondylitis or in good health (not recorded which). The chain is built from TRBV20-1 and TRBJ1-6, with TRBD1 matching over 11 bases. Material: blood, either unsorted or a sorted T cell fraction (not recorded which). CDR3 in DNA: TGCAGTGCCCTCCAAATGCGGGACAGGGGGTCCTATAATTCACCCCTCCACTTT. Amino acid sequence: CSALQMRDRGSYNSPLHF.